This T cell receptor beta chain was recorded in a study of blood T cell repertoires in COVID-19. Study at large: Specimens from acute and convalescent COVID-19 originated in the United States, Italy and Spain. Nucleic acid was either cDNA or gDNA, and it came from T cells, B-cell-depleted T cells, or PBMCs.

CDR3 length equals 15 residues. The germline gives CDR1 SNHLY, CDR2 FYNNEI. J lost 6 bases, V lost 6 bases, and 9 bases had no gene match. Original data processing: For nucleated cells, counts were estimated from reference gene primer amplification. Method: immunoSEQ multiplex PCR; TCRdb's copy keeps in-frame clones and lacks some. For V, J and clone size, that table is used; D and trimming come from the DNA. The sample lists around 300,000 clones, around four fifths occurring once. The clonotype comes from a woman between 50 and 59 years old who had recovered from COVID-19. This chain uses TRBV2 with TRBJ2-1, with 9 bases identical to TRBD2. The sequenced sample was peripheral blood. The CDR3, as DNA: TGTGCCAGCAGCTCGGGAGCGGGGGGTACCAATGAGCAGTTCTTC. Translation gives CASSSGAGGTNEQFF.